The rows below give T cell receptor beta chains drawn from one sample of a study of blood T cell repertoires in COVID-19. Assay: immunoSEQ multiplex PCR; the TCRdb copy retains only in-frame clones and omits some. The sample consists of some 200,000 clones, almost 85% of them appearing once. Sequenced: peripheral blood. The source is a woman aged 45 to 65 with active or convalescent COVID-19. CDR3s include the opening cysteine and the closing phenylalanine or tryptophan. The D gene is left open where the match is weak. The size entry is marked missing in some rows and otherwise reads once, few, many or a size class.

d_call j_call v_call clone_size cdr3_aa cdr3_nt
- TRBJ2-2 TRBV2 - CASSSEGEKIAGELFF TGTGCCAGCAGTTCCGAGGGGGAAAAAATAGCTGGGGAGCTGTTTTTT
- TRBJ2-6 TRBV7-9 once CASTQASSGANVLTF TGTGCCAGTACACAGGCGAGCTCTGGGGCCAACGTCCTGACTTTC
- TRBJ1-4 TRBV28 once CASRSHNSNEKLFF TGTGCCAGCAGAAGCCATAATTCTAATGAAAAACTGTTTTTT
- TRBJ1-1 TRBV12-3/TRBV12-4 - CASGPTGNTEAFF TGTGCCAGCGGACCCACAGGGAACACTGAAGCTTTCTTT
TRBD2 TRBJ2-1 TRBV18 - CASSPFPSGGSSSYNEQFF TGTGCCAGCTCACCATTCCCTAGCGGGGGTTCGAGCTCCTACAATGAGCAGTTCTTC
TRBD1 TRBJ1-1 TRBV2 - CASSGDRGNTEAFF TGTGCCAGCAGTGGAGACAGGGGGAACACTGAAGCTTTCTTT
- TRBJ2-7 TRBV12-3/TRBV12-4 - CASSPGTLPHF TGTGCCAGCAGCCCTGGGACACTTCCCCACTTC
TRBD1 TRBJ2-3 TRBV14 - CASSQATQQGRLGTQYF TGTGCCAGCAGCCAAGCGACCCAACAGGGGCGGTTGGGTACGCAGTATTTT
- TRBJ1-1 TRBV5-8 - CASSPYAWQGPLNTEAFF TGTGCCAGCAGCCCATACGCCTGGCAGGGGCCATTGAACACTGAAGCTTTCTTT
- TRBJ1-2 TRBV2 - CASSAYGYTF TGTGCCAGCAGTGCGTATGGCTACACCTTC
TRBD2 TRBJ2-3 TRBV3-1/TRBV3-2 - CASSQAGLAGYTQYF TGTGCCAGCAGCCAAGCCGGACTAGCGGGGTATACGCAGTATTTT
- TRBJ1-2 TRBV9 - CASSPFSYGYTF TGTGCCAGCAGCCCTTTTAGCTATGGCTACACCTTC
- TRBJ1-2 TRBV19 - CASSIPGHLNYGYTF TGTGCCAGTTCGATACCGGGACACCTCAACTATGGCTACACCTTC
TRBD2 TRBJ2-1 TRBV7-3 - CASSSVAGGYNEQFF TGTGCCAGCAGCTCGGTAGCGGGAGGCTACAATGAGCAGTTCTTC
- TRBJ1-5 TRBV2 - CASSGQIRQPQHF TGTGCCAGCAGTGGACAAATACGCCAGCCCCAGCATTTT
TRBD1 TRBJ1-1 TRBV29-1 - CSVEDNRGRTEAFF TGCAGCGTTGAAGATAACAGGGGCAGGACTGAAGCTTTCTTT
- TRBJ1-2 TRBV28 - CASSIRGYGYTF TGTGCCAGCAGCATACGGGGATATGGCTACACCTTC
TRBD1 TRBJ1-2 TRBV9 - CASSFRGTANYGYTF TGTGCCAGCAGCTTTCGGGGGACAGCTAACTATGGCTACACCTTC
- TRBJ1-5 TRBV19 - CASSQRQITQPQHF TGTGCCAGTAGTCAGCGGCAGATCACTCAGCCCCAGCATTTT
TRBD1 TRBJ1-2 TRBV3-1/TRBV3-2 - CASSQGRTGNYGYTF TGTGCCAGCAGCCAAGGGAGGACAGGGAACTATGGCTACACCTTC
- TRBJ2-5 TRBV28 - CASSLRQVETQYF TGTGCCAGCAGTCTCCGACAGGTAGAGACCCAGTACTTC
- TRBJ2-3 TRBV9 - CASSVETGDTQYF TGTGCCAGCAGCGTAGAGACTGGGGATACGCAGTATTTT
- TRBJ2-3 TRBV7-2 - CASSLPQGTQYF TGTGCCAGCAGCCTCCCCCAGGGTACGCAGTATTTT